This T cell receptor (beta chain) is from a study of cytomegalovirus exposure and HLA in healthy donors. Study-wide points: The study flagged roughly 150 TCR beta chains as cytomegalovirus-associated.

Per germline, CDR1 SGHRS and CDR2 YFSETQ. The CDR3 runs to 16 residues. J lost 7 bases, V lost 6 bases, and 10 bases had no gene match. The PCR had 60 Vbeta and 13 Jbeta primers. The data were produced by immunoSEQ multiplex PCR, yet TCRdb's version contains in-frame clones alone and is incomplete. The sample contains some 130,000 clones, about three quarters of which appear only once. This clone was picked up a small number of times. Its antigen remains unidentified. The source of this sequence is a human donor in good health. Sequencing was done on a sample of PBMCs. The chain recombines TRBV5-1 with TRBJ1-6; 10 positions agree with TRBD1. DNA of the CDR3: TGCGCCAGCAAGCCCTTTTCGGGACAGGGGAATTCACCCCTCCACTTT. Translated, it gives CASKPFSGQGNSPLHF.